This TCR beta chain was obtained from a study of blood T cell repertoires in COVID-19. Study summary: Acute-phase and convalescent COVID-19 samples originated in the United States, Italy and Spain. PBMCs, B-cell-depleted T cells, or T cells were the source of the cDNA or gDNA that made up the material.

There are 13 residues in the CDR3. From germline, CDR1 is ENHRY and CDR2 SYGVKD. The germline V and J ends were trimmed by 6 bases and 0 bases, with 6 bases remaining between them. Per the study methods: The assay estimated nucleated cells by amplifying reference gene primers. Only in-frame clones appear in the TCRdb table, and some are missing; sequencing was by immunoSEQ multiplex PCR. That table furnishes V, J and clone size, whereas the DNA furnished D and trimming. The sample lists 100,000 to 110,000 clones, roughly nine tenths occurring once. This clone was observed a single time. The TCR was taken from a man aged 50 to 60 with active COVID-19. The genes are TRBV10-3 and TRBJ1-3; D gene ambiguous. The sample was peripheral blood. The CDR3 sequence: CAIRADSGNTIYF. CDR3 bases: TGTGCCATCAGGGCAGACTCTGGAAACACCATATATTTT.